A single sample is the source of the 26 T cell receptor beta chains below, sequenced in a study of regulatory T cells in long-lasting Graves disease. The time point was: newly diagnosed GD, antithyroid drugs for less than 3 months. Generation of the TCR library employed RNA extracted from PBMCs. CDR3 regions were amplified by Arm-PCR using iRepertoire HTBI primers to build TCR beta libraries. TCRdb used MiXCR to reprocess the multiplex PCR reads, holding one entry per CDR3 protein. The sample contains some 400,000 distinct CDR3 sequences, 15% of which appear only once. This sample was also put to use in a study of T cells in Graves' hyperthyroidism and ophthalmopathy.

Specimen: peripheral blood mononuclear cells (PBMCs), collected at new diagnosis, from a patient treated with antithyroid drugs. These receptors were obtained from a woman aged 30 to 39 with Graves disease.

This clonotype was detected a few times. The chain combines TRBV7-9 with TRBJ2-1; TRBD2 is a possible D gene (5 bases). CDR1 is SEHNR, CDR2 FQNEAQ, per germline (reference sequence). The CDR3 is 12 amino acids. Trimming removed 8 bases from V and 4 bases from J, with 9 bases in between. The CDR3 DNA sequence: TGTGCCAGCGCTAGAGGGTACAATGAGCAGTTCTTC. Its protein is CASARGYNEQFF.

This clonotype has at least ten counts. V and J are TRBV11-2 and TRBJ2-4; 16 positions match TRBD2. This CDR3 has 16 residues. Germline lookup yields CDR1 SGHAT and CDR2 FQNNGV. Trimming at V came to 8 bases and at J to 2 bases, leaving 3 bases not matched to a gene. CDR3 sequence (DNA): TGTGCCAGCTTGGGACTAGCGGGGGGGACCAAAAACATTCAGTACTTC. It encodes CASLGLAGGTKNIQYF. Full variable domain (missing parts from reference TRBV11-2 and TRBJ2-4): EAGVAQSPRYKIIEKRQSVAFWCNPISGHATLYWYQQILGQGPKLLIQFQNNGVVDDSQLPKDRFSAERLKGVDSTLKIQPAKLEDSAVYLCASLGLAGGTKNIQYFGAGTRLSVL.

This sequence joins TRBV6-2 or TRBV6-3 and TRBJ2-5; D may be TRBD2 (6 bases). From germline, CDR1 is MNHEY and CDR2 SVGEGT. CDR3 size: 15 residues. The V gene lost 2 bases and the J gene lost 5 bases, with 15 bases spanning the gap. Here the CDR3 reads CASSYGIGRRETQYF. In DNA, the CDR3 is TGTGCCAGCAGTTACGGGATCGGGAGACGTGAGACCCAGTACTTC.

Ten or more counts support this clonotype. The chain's CDR3 is CASSREGRSNSPLHF. The CDR3 coding sequence is TGTGCCAGCAGTAGGGAGGGACGGTCTAATTCACCCCTCCACTTT. The chain uses TRBV6-1 and TRBJ1-6; possibly TRBD1 for D (5 bases). Trimming left V 5 bases short and J 6 bases short, with 14 bases between. Germline lookup yields CDR1 MNHNS and CDR2 SASEGT. The CDR3 spans 15 residues.

There are many counts of this clonotype. The gene calls are TRBV11-2 and TRBJ1-2, with D maybe TRBD1 (5 bases). The length of the CDR3 is 15 residues. Looked up from germline, CDR1 is SGHAT and CDR2 is FQNNGV. The V end was cut by 5 bases, the J end by 5 bases, with 18 bases between. The CDR3 DNA sequence: TGTGCCAGCAGCCAAAGGACACCCGATCTATATGGCTACACCTTC. It translates to CASSQRTPDLYGYTF.

The J gene is TRBJ2-1, the V gene TRBV7-9, with D maybe TRBD2 (5 bases). Germline V gene data show CDR1 as SEHNR and CDR2 as FQNEAQ (reference sequence). V shed 1 base and J shed 4 bases, with 11 bases lying between them. CDR3 length equals 15 residues. Written as DNA, the CDR3 is TGTGCCAGCAGCTTAGTAGCGCCCATATACAATGAGCAGTTCTTC. Translating it yields CASSLVAPIYNEQFF.

This clonotype has only a few counts. The chain carries TRBV27 and TRBJ2-2; TRBD2 matches 12 bases. The V gene end was trimmed by 4 bases and the J gene end by 6 bases; junction bases not matched to a gene: 6. The length of the CDR3 is 16 residues. CDR1 MNHEY and CDR2 SMNVEV come from the germline V gene (reference sequence). For the CDR3, the DNA is TGTGCCAGCAGTTGGCTAGCGGGAGGGGTAGCCGGGGAGCTGTTTTTT. This encodes CASSWLAGGVAGELFF.

This clonotype has a count of ten or more. The chain combines TRBV15 with TRBJ2-7, with D tentatively TRBD2 (6 bases). The CDR3 spans 13 residues. Trimming took off 9 bases at V and 7 bases at J, with 19 bases between the two ends. CDR1 is LNHNV, CDR2 YYDKDF, per germline (reference sequence). The CDR3 coding sequence is TGTGCCACGGGGGACTTTAAGGTGGGGGAGCAGTACTTC. This sequence encodes CATGDFKVGEQYF.

The rearrangement uses TRBV28 and TRBJ2-7; tentatively, D is TRBD1 (5 bases). V lost 6 bases to trimming and J lost 4 bases, with 13 bases between them. From germline, CDR1 is MDHEN and CDR2 SYDVKM. The CDR3 is made up of 13 amino acids. The CDR3 loop reads CASSPRQLYEQYF. CDR3 coding DNA: TGTGCCAGCAGCCCCAGACAGCTATACGAGCAGTACTTC.

This clonotype was seen many times. The chain recombines TRBV10-3 with TRBJ2-3; D is perhaps TRBD1 (5 bases). Trimming pared 8 bases from V and 2 bases from J, leaving 11 bases between. Germline loops: CDR1 ENHRY, CDR2 SYGVKD. The CDR3 runs 13 residues. CDR3 region: CAISGGATDTQYF. The DNA of the CDR3 is TGTGCCATCTCTGGTGGGGCCACAGATACGCAGTATTTT.

This sequence joins TRBV3-1 and TRBJ2-1, with TRBD2 identical over 11 bases. The CDR3 is 15 amino acids. CDR1 is LGHDT, CDR2 YNNKEL, per germline (reference sequence). Trimming cost V 8 bases and J 5 bases; bases outside gene matches: 8. The CDR3 sequence: CASGPGTSGDNEQFF. CDR3 in DNA: TGTGCCAGCGGGCCCGGGACTAGCGGAGACAATGAGCAGTTCTTC.

This chain links TRBV2 with TRBJ2-7; 10 bases align to TRBD2. V trimming: 5 bases; J trimming: 2 bases; junction bases outside the gene matches: 9. The CDR3 contains 16 residues. The germline gives CDR1 SNHLY, CDR2 FYNNEI. The CDR3 bases are TGTGCCAGCAGTAGGACCCGGACTAGCGGAGCCTACGAGCAGTACTTC. This gives the protein CASSRTRTSGAYEQYF.

This chain joins TRBV20-1 and TRBJ2-7, with 7 nucleotides matching TRBD2. V shed 2 bases and J 0 bases; nucleotides not matched to a gene: 4. This CDR3 comprises 14 residues. Germline CDR1 reads DFQATT; CDR2 reads SNEGSKA (reference sequence). CDR3 bases: TGCAGTGCTAGATCAGCGGGAAACTCCTACGAGCAGTACTTC. Translation: CSARSAGNSYEQYF.

The genes are TRBV12-3 or TRBV12-4 and TRBJ2-5, with 9 bases aligning to TRBD2. CDR3 length: 13 residues. Trimming took 6 bases from V and 4 from J; bases not matched to a gene: 3. The CDR3 loop reads CASRAGGGETQYF. CDR3 DNA: TGTGCCAGCAGAGCGGGAGGTGGAGAGACCCAGTACTTC.

Many counts were recorded for this clonotype. The rearrangement links TRBV20-1 to TRBJ2-1, with 8 bases aligning to TRBD2. Germline CDR1 reads DFQATT; CDR2 reads SNEGSKA (reference sequence). CDR3 length equals 15 residues. The junction had 12 bases not matched to a gene; V was cut back by 5 bases and J by 6 bases. The CDR3 region has the DNA TGCAGTGCTCCCTACGCGGGACTAGGAGTCAATGAGCAGTTCTTC. As protein: CSAPYAGLGVNEQFF.

Written as DNA, the CDR3 is TGTGCCAGCAGTTCCCACCGGACTAGCGGCTACAATGAGCAGTTCTTC. This translates into CASSSHRTSGYNEQFF. V is TRBV27 and J is TRBJ2-1; 10 bases are a match to TRBD2. This CDR3 spans 16 amino acids. Germline assignment: CDR1 MNHEY and CDR2 SMNVEV (reference sequence). V lost 4 bases and J lost 3; bases outside the gene matches: 6.

This clonotype was seen ten or more times. The genes are TRBV10-3 and TRBJ2-3; D may be TRBD1 or TRBD2 (6 bases each). CDR1 is ENHRY and CDR2 is SYGVKD in the germline V gene. V shed 4 bases and J shed 10 bases, with 12 bases lying between them. The CDR3 is 12 amino acids. CDR3 DNA sequence: TGTGCCATCAGTGGAGGGGGGATGTCGCAGTATTTT. It codes for CAISGGGMSQYF.

Concerning this clonotype itself: A read error is possible here, since a much larger clone lies one base away. This chain links TRBV5-1 with TRBJ2-1, with D possibly matching TRBD2 (6 bases). The CDR3 contains 13 residues. The germline CDR1 and CDR2 sequences are SGHRS and YFSETQ. The CDR3 region is CASSRTMNNGQFF. The CDR3 region has the DNA TGCGCCAGCAGCCGGACTATGAACAATGGGCAGTTCTTC.

This chain connects TRBV6-1 to TRBJ1-5; D uncertain. The germline V gene encodes CDR1 MNHNS and CDR2 SASEGT. V was shortened by 6 bases and J by 6 bases, with 12 bases between the two germline ends. CDR3 size: 13 residues. This CDR3 is CASRRDGSQPQHF. The CDR3 nucleotides are TGTGCCAGCAGACGAGACGGGAGTCAGCCCCAGCATTTT.

This chain links TRBV12-3 or TRBV12-4 with TRBJ1-1; no clear D gene. The CDR3 has 14 residues. V was cut by 3 bases and J by 2 bases, with 10 bases left in between. CDR3 sequence: CASSFGIGNTEAFF. The CDR3 DNA reads TGTGCCAGCAGTTTTGGTATCGGAAACACTGAAGCTTTCTTT.

This clonotype turned up a few times. The gene calls are TRBV13 and TRBJ2-5; D is uncertain. This CDR3 has 15 residues. V gave up 3 bases and J gave up 7 bases, with 18 bases separating them. The germline V gene encodes CDR1 PRHDT and CDR2 FYEKMQ (reference sequence). CDR3 DNA: TGTGCCAGCAGCTTGGCAGATAGGGTGGCTGGGACCCAGTACTTC. Translating gives CASSLADRVAGTQYF.

This clonotype was detected ten times or more. This chain connects TRBV5-1 to TRBJ2-2; perhaps TRBD2 as D (5 bases). CDR1 is SGHRS and CDR2 is YFSETQ in the germline V gene. The CDR3 is 14 amino acids. The ends were cut back, 0 bases at V and 9 bases at J, with 12 bases in the middle. CDR3 region: CASSLESGSRELFF. CDR3 in DNA: TGCGCCAGCAGCTTGGAGTCGGGGAGTAGGGAGCTGTTTTTT.

There are many counts of this clonotype. V usage is TRBV7-9 and J usage is TRBJ2-7; TRBD2 matches 8 bases. Per germline, CDR1 SEHNR and CDR2 FQNEAQ (reference sequence). CDR3 size: 15 residues. Losses at the gene ends were 7 bases for V and 7 bases for J; bases not matched to a gene: 15. The CDR3 region has the DNA TGTGCCAGCAACAAAGAGGTAGCGGGAAGGGAGGAGCAGTACTTC. Translating it yields CASNKEVAGREEQYF.

There are many counts of this clonotype. CDR3 coding DNA: TGTGCCACCAGTGATCCGTTACAGGGAGGCGGCTACACCTTC. Its translation is CATSDPLQGGGYTF. The chain recombines TRBV24-1 with TRBJ1-2; a weak D match, TRBD1 (6 bases). Trimming stripped 3 bases from V and 8 bases from J, with 15 bases between. The CDR3 runs to 14 residues. CDR1 is KGHDR and CDR2 is SFDVKD in the germline V gene.

The sample holds many counts of this clonotype. The chain has TRBV28 and TRBJ2-1, with 13 bases lining up with TRBD2. The germline V gene encodes CDR1 MDHEN and CDR2 SYDVKM. The CDR3 is 16 residues long. Trimming cost V 6 bases and J 8 bases; bases outside gene matches: 10. This CDR3 reads CASSYTLAGGGDEQFF. The CDR3 coding sequence is TGTGCCAGCAGCTACACACTAGCGGGAGGGGGGGATGAGCAGTTCTTC.

This clonotype has ten or more counts. This chain uses TRBV29-1 with TRBJ2-7, with D unresolved. Trimming stripped 7 bases from V and 7 bases from J, with 20 bases between. The CDR3 is 13 residues long. Germline values: CDR1 SQVTM, CDR2 ANQGSEA. The DNA of the CDR3 is TGCAGCGCTTCGAGACTGGGCGTCGGGGAGCAGTACTTC. Translating it yields CSASRLGVGEQYF.